This T cell receptor beta chain was documented in a study of cytotoxic CD8 clonotypes in ibrutinib-treated CLL. The wider study: Across the patients, about a dozen were relapsed/refractory, approximately 15 treatment-naive and 17 to 18 IGHV unmutated. Outcomes included some 24 partial and 2 complete responses; after median approximately six years, 14 stayed remitted and 12 progressed. Findings and limits, study-wide: Clonality went up at the time of ibrutinib response, stayed stable in sustained remission, and later dropped back toward its baseline level at progression. In comparison with age-matched healthy donors, baseline clonality was higher and tracked circulating CD8+ T-cell counts.

Data came from immunoSEQ multiplex PCR; TCRdb stores just in-frame clones and leaves some out. The sample lists approximately 80,000 clones, 70% to 90% occurring once. Note on this clone: Its antigen is unidentified.

Material: PBMCs, obtained before ibrutinib treatment. The TCR comes from a human donor with chronic lymphocytic leukemia.

CDR3 nucleotides: TGTGCCAGCAGCCCCACTTGGCGGGAGGGCCACACAGATACGCAGTATTTT. Translating it yields CASSPTWREGHTDTQYF. The V gene is TRBV7-6, the J gene TRBJ2-3; 9 positions agree with TRBD2. Trimming removed 5 bases from V and 2 bases from J; junction bases left unmatched: 11. This CDR3 region has 17 residues. CDR1 SGHVS and CDR2 FNYEAQ come from the germline V gene.